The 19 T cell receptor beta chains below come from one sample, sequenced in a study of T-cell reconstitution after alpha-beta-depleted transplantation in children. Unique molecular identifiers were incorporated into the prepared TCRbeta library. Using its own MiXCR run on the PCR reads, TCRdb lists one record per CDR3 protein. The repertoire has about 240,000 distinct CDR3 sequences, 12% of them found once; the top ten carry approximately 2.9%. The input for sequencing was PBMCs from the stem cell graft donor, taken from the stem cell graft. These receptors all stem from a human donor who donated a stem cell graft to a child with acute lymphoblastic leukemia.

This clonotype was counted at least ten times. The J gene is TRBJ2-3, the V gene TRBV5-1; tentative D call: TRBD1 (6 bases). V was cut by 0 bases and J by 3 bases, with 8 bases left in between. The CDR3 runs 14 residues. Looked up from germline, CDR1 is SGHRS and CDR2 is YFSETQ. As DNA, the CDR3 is TGCGCCAGCAGCTTGGGACAGGAAACAGATACGCAGTATTTT. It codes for CASSLGQETDTQYF.

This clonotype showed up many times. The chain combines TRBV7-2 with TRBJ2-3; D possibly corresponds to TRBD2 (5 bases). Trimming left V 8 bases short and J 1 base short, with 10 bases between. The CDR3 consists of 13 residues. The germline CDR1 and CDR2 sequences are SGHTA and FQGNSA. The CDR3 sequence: CASREGGTDTQYF. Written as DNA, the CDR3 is TGTGCCAGCCGTGAGGGAGGCACAGATACGCAGTATTTT.

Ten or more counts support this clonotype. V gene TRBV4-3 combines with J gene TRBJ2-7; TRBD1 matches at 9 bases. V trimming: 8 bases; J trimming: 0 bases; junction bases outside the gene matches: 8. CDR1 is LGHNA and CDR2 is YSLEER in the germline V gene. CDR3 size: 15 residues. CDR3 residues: CASGPGTGSSYEQYF. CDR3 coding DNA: TGCGCCAGCGGACCAGGGACAGGGAGCTCCTACGAGCAGTACTTC.

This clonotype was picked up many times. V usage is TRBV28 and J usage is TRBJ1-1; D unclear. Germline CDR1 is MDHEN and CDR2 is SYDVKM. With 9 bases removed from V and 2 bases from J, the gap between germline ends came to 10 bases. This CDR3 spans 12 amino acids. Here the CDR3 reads CASGLVNTEAFF. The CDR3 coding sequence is TGTGCCAGTGGCCTTGTAAACACTGAAGCTTTCTTT.

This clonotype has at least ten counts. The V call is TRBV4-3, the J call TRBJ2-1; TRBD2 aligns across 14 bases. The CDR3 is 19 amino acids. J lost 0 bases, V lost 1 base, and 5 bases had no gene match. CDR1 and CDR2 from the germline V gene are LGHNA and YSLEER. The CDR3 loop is CASSQGLAGGPLSYNEQFF. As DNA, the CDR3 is TGCGCCAGCAGCCAAGGACTAGCGGGAGGGCCCCTCTCCTACAATGAGCAGTTCTTC.

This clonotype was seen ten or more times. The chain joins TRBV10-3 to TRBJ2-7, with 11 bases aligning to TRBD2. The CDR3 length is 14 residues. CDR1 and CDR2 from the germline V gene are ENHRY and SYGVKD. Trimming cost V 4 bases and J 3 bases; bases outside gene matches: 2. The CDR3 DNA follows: TGTGCCATCAGTGCAACTAGCGGGAGCTACGAGCAGTACTTC. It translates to CAISATSGSYEQYF.

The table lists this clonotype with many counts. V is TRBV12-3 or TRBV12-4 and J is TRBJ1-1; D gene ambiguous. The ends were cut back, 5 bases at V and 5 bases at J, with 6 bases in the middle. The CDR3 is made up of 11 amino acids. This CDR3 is CASSRGTEAFF. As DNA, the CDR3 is TGTGCCAGCAGTCGAGGTACTGAAGCTTTCTTT.

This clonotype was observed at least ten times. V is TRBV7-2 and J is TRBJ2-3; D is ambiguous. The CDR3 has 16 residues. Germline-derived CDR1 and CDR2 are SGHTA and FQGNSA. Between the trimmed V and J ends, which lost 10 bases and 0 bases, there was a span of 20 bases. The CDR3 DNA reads TGTGCCATAGACCTCCATCCCGATACTAGCACAGATACGCAGTATTTT. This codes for CAIDLHPDTSTDTQYF. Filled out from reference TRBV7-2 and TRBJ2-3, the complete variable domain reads GAGVSQSPSNKVTEKGKDVELRCDPISGHTALYWYRQSLGQGLEFLIYFQGNSAPDKSGLPSDRFSAERTGGSVSTLTIQRTQQEDSAVYLCAIDLHPDTSTDTQYFGPGTRLTVL.

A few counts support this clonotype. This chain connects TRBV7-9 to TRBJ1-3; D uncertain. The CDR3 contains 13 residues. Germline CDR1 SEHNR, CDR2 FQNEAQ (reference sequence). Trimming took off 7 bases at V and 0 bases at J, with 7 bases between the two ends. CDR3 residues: CASTPTSGNTIYF. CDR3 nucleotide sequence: TGTGCCAGCACCCCGACCTCTGGAAACACCATATATTTT.

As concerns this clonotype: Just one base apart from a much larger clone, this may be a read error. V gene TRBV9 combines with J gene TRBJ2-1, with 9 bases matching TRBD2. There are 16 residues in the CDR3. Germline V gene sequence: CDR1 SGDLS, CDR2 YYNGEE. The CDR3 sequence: CASSVGSGGAYTEQFF. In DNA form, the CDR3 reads TGTGCCAGCAGCGTAGGTAGCGGGGGTGCCTACACTGAGCAGTTCTTC.

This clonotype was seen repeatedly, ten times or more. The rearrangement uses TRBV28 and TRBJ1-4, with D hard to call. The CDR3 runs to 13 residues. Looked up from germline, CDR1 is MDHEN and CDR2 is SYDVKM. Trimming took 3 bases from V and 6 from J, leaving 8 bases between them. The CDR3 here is CASSFLSDEKLFF. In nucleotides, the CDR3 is TGTGCCAGCAGTTTTCTCTCAGATGAAAAACTGTTTTTT.

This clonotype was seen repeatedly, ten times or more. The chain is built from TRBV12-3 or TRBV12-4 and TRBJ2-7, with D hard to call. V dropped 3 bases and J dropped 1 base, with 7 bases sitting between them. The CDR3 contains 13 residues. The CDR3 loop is CASSLVSSYEQYF. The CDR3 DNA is TGTGCCAGCAGTTTGGTTTCGTCCTACGAGCAGTACTTC.

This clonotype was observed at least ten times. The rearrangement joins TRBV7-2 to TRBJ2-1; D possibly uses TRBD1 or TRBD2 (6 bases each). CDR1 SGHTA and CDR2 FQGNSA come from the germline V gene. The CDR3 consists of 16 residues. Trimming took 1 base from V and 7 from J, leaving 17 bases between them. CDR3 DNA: TGTGCCAGCAGCTTAGTAAGTTGGGGGGCGCGGAATGAGCAGTTCTTC. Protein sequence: CASSLVSWGARNEQFF. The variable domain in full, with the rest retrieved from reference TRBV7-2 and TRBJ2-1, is GAGVSQSPSNKVTEKGKDVELRCDPISGHTALYWYRQSLGQGLEFLIYFQGNSAPDKSGLPSDRFSAERTGGSVSTLTIQRTQQEDSAVYLCASSLVSWGARNEQFFGPGTRLTVL.

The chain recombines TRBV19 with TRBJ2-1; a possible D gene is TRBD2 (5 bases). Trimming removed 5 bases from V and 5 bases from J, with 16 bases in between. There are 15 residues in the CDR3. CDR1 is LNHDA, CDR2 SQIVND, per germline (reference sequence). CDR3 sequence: CASSVGSRGHNEQFF. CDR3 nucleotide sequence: TGTGCCAGTAGTGTTGGGAGCCGGGGTCACAATGAGCAGTTCTTC.

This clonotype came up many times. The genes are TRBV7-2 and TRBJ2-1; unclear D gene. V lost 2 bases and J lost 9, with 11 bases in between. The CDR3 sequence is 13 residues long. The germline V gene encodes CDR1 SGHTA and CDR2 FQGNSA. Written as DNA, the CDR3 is TGTGCCAGCAGCTTATACCCAGGAAGTGAGCAGTTCTTC. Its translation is CASSLYPGSEQFF.

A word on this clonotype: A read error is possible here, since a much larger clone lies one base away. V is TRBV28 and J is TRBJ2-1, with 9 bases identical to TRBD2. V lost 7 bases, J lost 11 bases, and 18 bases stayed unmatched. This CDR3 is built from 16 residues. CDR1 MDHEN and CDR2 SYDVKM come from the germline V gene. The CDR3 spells CASTSSLGGGAFQQFF. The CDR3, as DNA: TGTGCCAGCACCTCGTCCCTTGGCGGGGGGGCCTTTCAGCAGTTCTTC.

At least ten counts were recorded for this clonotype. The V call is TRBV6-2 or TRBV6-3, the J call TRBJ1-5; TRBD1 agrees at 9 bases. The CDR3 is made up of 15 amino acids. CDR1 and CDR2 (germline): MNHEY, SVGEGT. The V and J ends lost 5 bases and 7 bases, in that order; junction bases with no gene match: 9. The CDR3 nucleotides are TGTGCCAGCAGTCGGACACAGGGGGCGAGGCAGCCCCAGCATTTT. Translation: CASSRTQGARQPQHF.

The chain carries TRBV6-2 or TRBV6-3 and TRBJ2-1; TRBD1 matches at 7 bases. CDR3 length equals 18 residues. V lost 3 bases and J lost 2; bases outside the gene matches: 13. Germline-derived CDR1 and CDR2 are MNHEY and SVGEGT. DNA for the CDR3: TGTGCCAGCAGTTATGCGGTAAGGAGACAGGGAGCCTACAATGAGCAGTTCTTC. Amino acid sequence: CASSYAVRRQGAYNEQFF.

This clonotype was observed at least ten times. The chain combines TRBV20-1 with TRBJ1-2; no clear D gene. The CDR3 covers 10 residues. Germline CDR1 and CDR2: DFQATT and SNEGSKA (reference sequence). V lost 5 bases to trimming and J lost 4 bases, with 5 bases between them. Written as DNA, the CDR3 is TGCAGTGCTTCTATCTATGGCTACACCTTC. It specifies CSASIYGYTF.